This TCR beta chain was profiled in a study of blood T cells in healthy people across ages. Germline V gene sequence: CDR1 DFQATT, CDR2 SNEGSKA (reference sequence). This CDR3 is 16 amino acids long. A second roughly 7 to 11 cycle PCR used barcoded and J-beta primers. MiXCR, run by TCRdb on the 5' RACE reads, gives a single entry per CDR3 protein. This table holds approximately 1,100,000 distinct CDR3 sequences, 40% to 50% found once. About this clonotype itself: Compared with germline, one end of the junction differs, possibly owing to a read error.

What was sequenced was blood. This sequence joins TRBV20-1 and TRBJ2-7, with 10 bases lining up with TRBD2. The TCR comes from an older woman in good health. The CDR3 DNA reads TGCGGTGCAAGGGGAACCAAGCGGGAGGGCGTATACGAGCAGTACTTC. Amino acids: CGARGTKREGVYEQYF.